A selection of T cell receptor beta chains follows, all from one sample in a study of blood T cell repertoires in COVID-19. TCRdb's copy holds only in-frame clones and misses some; the assay was immunoSEQ multiplex PCR. Seen here are about 250,000 clones, just over 85% observed once, and the top ten hold roughly 1.4%. Source material: peripheral blood. These receptors all stem from a man aged 80 or over with acute or convalescent COVID-19. The CDR3 runs from the conserved cysteine through the conserved F or W. D genes are given only for firm matches. Clone size is stated in some rows and not others, as once, few, many or a class when expanded.

>NA|TRBJ2-3|TRBV6-5|TRBD1
TGTGCCAGCAGGACGCCGACAGGGGACACAGATACGCAGTATTTT
CASRTPTGDTDTQYF
>NA|TRBJ2-7|TRBV7-2|TRBD2
TGTGCCAGCAGCAATAGCGGGGGGCCCTCCTACGAGCAGTACTTC
CASSNSGGPSYEQYF
>NA|TRBJ2-3|TRBV18|NA
TGTGCCAGCTTTTCCCCTGCGCGGAGCGGCACAGATACGCAGTATTTT
CASFSPARSGTDTQYF
>few|TRBJ2-2|TRBV11-2|NA
TGTGCCTCCTCCGGGGGGCAGATCGGGGAGCTGTTTTTT
CASSGGQIGELFF
>NA|TRBJ2-3|TRBV3-1/TRBV3-2|NA
TGTGCCAGCAGCCGTCTCGCAGATACGCAGTATTTT
CASSRLADTQYF
>NA|TRBJ1-5|TRBV7-2|NA
TGTGCCAGCTCCGCTTCCCAGGGGACACTCAATCAGCCCCAGCATTTT
CASSASQGTLNQPQHF
>NA|TRBJ1-3|TRBV5-1|NA
TGCGCCAGCAGCCCCGGGACATCCTCTGGAAACACCATATATTTT
CASSPGTSSGNTIYF
>NA|TRBJ2-5|TRBV4-1|NA
TGCGCCAGCAGCCAAGGAGGCGAGACCCAGTACTTC
CASSQGGETQYF
>NA|TRBJ1-2|TRBV28|NA
TGTGCCAGCAAGGGGTCGATTAGCTATGGCTACACCTTC
CASKGSISYGYTF
>NA|TRBJ2-2|TRBV7-9|TRBD2
TGTGCCAGCAGCCGTAGCGGGGGGACGAACACCGGGGAGCTGTTTTTT
CASSRSGGTNTGELFF
>NA|TRBJ1-2|TRBV10-3|TRBD1
TGTGCCATCAGCGGGGACAGACCCTATGGCTACACCTTC
CAISGDRPYGYTF
>NA|TRBJ2-3|TRBV6-5|TRBD2
TGTGCCAGCAATAGACTAGCGGGGGAAAAGGGTACGCAGTATTTT
CASNRLAGEKGTQYF
>NA|TRBJ1-3|TRBV25-1|TRBD1
TGTGCCAGCAGTGAATATCCGATAACAGGGGGCGGAGACACCATATATTTT
CASSEYPITGGGDTIYF
>NA|TRBJ1-6|TRBV12-3/TRBV12-4|NA
TGTGCCGTCATGCGGGGAAATTCACCCCTCCACTTT
CAVMRGNSPLHF
>few|TRBJ1-1|TRBV6-5|TRBD1
TGTGCCAGCAGGCGTGGACAGGACTTTGAAGCTTTCTTT
CASRRGQDFEAFF
>once|TRBJ1-1|TRBV18|TRBD1
TGTGCCAGCTCAGAGGGACAGGCGAACACTGAAGCTTTCTTT
CASSEGQANTEAFF
>NA|TRBJ1-3|TRBV19|TRBD1
TGTGCCAGTAGTCCCCGACAGGGCTCTGGAAACACCATATATTTT
CASSPRQGSGNTIYF
>NA|TRBJ1-2|TRBV6-1|NA
TGTGCCAGCAGTGAAGTAGTCTATGGCTACACCTTC
CASSEVVYGYTF
>NA|TRBJ2-4|TRBV3-1/TRBV3-2|NA
TGTGCCAGCGCGCCGGGAGTTGTAGCCAAAAACATTCAGTACTTC
CASAPGVVAKNIQYF
>NA|TRBJ2-7|TRBV9|TRBD1
TGTGCCAGCAGCCACAGACAGGGGTTATCCTACGAGCAGTACTTC
CASSHRQGLSYEQYF
>NA|TRBJ1-2|TRBV6-5|TRBD1
TGTGCCAGCAGCGGACAGGGGGCGCTGGGCTATGGCTACACCTTC
CASSGQGALGYGYTF
>once|TRBJ1-4|TRBV27|NA
TGTGCCAGCAGAGAACGGGGTAATTGGGGAGATGAAAAACTGTTTTTT
CASRERGNWGDEKLFF
>NA|TRBJ2-1|TRBV11-2|TRBD1
TGTGCCAGCACGGGACAGGGGTCCTACAATGAGCAGTTCTTC
CASTGQGSYNEQFF
>NA|TRBJ2-7|TRBV5-1|TRBD2
TGCGCCAGCAGCTTGGCGGCGGGAGTCGCATACGAGCAGTACTTC
CASSLAAGVAYEQYF
>NA|TRBJ2-7|TRBV11-2|TRBD1
TGTGCCAGCAGCTTAGCCGCCGGGACAGGGACTTACGAGCAGTACTTC
CASSLAAGTGTYEQYF
>once|TRBJ2-5|TRBV5-1|NA
TGCGCCAGCAGCTTGGTGGTAGCCGAGACCCAGTACTTC
CASSLVVAETQYF
>once|TRBJ2-2|TRBV7-6|TRBD2
TGTGCCAGCAGCTTAGTAGTAGCGGGAGTGAACACCGGGGAGCTGTTTTTT
CASSLVVAGVNTGELFF